The 25 T cell receptor beta chains below come from one sample, sequenced in a study of CD8 T cells in Susac syndrome. cDNA came from 0.5 to 1 ug RNA primed by random hexamers. One entry per CDR3 protein results from TCRdb running MiXCR on the immunoSEQ multiplex PCR reads. In the table there are around 170,000 distinct CDR3 sequences, 92% of which are singletons. Sequenced input: CD4+ T cells from PBMCs. Receptors originate from a human donor in good health.

The chain combines TRBV14 with TRBJ2-1; D gene uncertain. V was cut by 3 bases and J by 9 bases, with 6 bases left in between. The CDR3 consists of 11 residues. Germline V gives CDR1 SGHDN, CDR2 FVKESK. CDR3 DNA: TGTGCCAGCAGCCAGGCGCTTGAGCAGTTCTTC. This codes for CASSQALEQFF.

The V and J genes are TRBV9 and TRBJ1-2; D is perhaps TRBD1 (6 bases). Trimming removed 0 bases at V and 4 bases at J, with 10 bases between. CDR3 length equals 14 residues. Germline-derived CDR1 and CDR2 are SGDLS and YYNGEE. The CDR3, as DNA: TGTGCCAGCAGCGTAGAGGGGGGGAGCTATGGCTACACCTTC. Its translation is CASSVEGGSYGYTF.

The genes are TRBV5-4 and TRBJ2-3; D is possibly TRBD1 (5 bases). The CDR3 covers 14 residues. Trimming left V 3 bases short and J 3 bases short, with 11 bases between. CDR1 and CDR2 (germline): SGHNT, YYREEE (reference sequence). CDR3 DNA sequence: TGTGCCAGCAGCTCGGCCGACAGAACAGATACGCAGTATTTT. Protein product: CASSSADRTDTQYF.

The chain carries TRBV29-1 and TRBJ1-2, with D tentatively TRBD1 (5 bases). Trimming left V 6 bases short and J 3 bases short, with 14 bases between. Germline CDR1 SQVTM, CDR2 ANQGSEA. The CDR3 consists of 13 residues. CDR3 amino acids: CSVGVGEDYGYTF. CDR3 nucleotides: TGCAGCGTGGGGGTGGGGGAGGACTATGGCTACACCTTC. Full variable domain (remainder filled in from reference TRBV29-1 and TRBJ1-2): SAVISQKPSRDICQRGTSLTIQCQVDSQVTMMFWYRQQPGQSLTLIATANQGSEATYESGFVIDKFPISRPNLTFSTLTVSNMSPEDSSIYLCSVGVGEDYGYTFGSGTRLTVV.

The chain carries TRBV19 and TRBJ1-1; no firm D call. Trimming left V 9 bases short and J 8 bases short, with 19 bases between. In germline, CDR1 is LNHDA, CDR2 SQIVND (reference sequence). CDR3 size: 13 residues. CDR3 region: CASRHQNRKEAFF. CDR3 coding DNA: TGTGCCAGCCGACACCAGAACAGAAAAGAAGCTTTCTTT.

The rearrangement joins TRBV12-3 or TRBV12-4 to TRBJ2-3; no firm D call. V lost 6 bases, J lost 4 bases, and 11 bases lay in between. This CDR3 comprises 13 residues. The CDR3 sequence: CASSRSRPDTQYF. The DNA of the CDR3 is TGTGCCAGCAGCCGGTCCAGGCCAGATACGCAGTATTTT.

This clonotype was counted between two and nine times. The chain combines TRBV4-3 with TRBJ2-2, with 7 bases aligning to TRBD1. CDR3 length: 15 amino acids. J gave up 7 bases and V 4 bases, and 9 bases lay outside the gene matches. Looked up from germline, CDR1 is LGHNA and CDR2 is YSLEER. CDR3 nucleotides: TGCGCCAGCAGCCCGAGACAGGGAGAGGACGGGGAGCTGTTTTTT. The encoded protein is CASSPRQGEDGELFF.

This clonotype occurred once. The rearrangement uses TRBV6-4 and TRBJ1-2, with D hard to call. This CDR3 is built from 18 residues. Deletions cut 5 bases from V and 0 bases from J, with 22 bases between. CDR1 is MRHNA, CDR2 SNTAGT, per germline. The DNA of the CDR3 is TGTGCCAGCAGTAAACTAAATTCCGAGCAGGCCTCTAACTATGGCTACACCTTC. This encodes CASSKLNSEQASNYGYTF.

V and J are TRBV10-3 and TRBJ2-5; 7 nucleotides line up with TRBD2. The CDR3 has 16 residues. After removal of 3 bases from V and 2 bases from J, the junction contained 9 bases not matched to a gene. Germline V gene lookup returns CDR1 ENHRY and CDR2 SYGVKD. In nucleotides, the CDR3 is TGTGCCATCAGTGAACGATCGGGAGGAGGGCAAGAGACCCAGTACTTC. Its translation: CAISERSGGGQETQYF.

This clonotype was picked up one time. V and J are TRBV28 and TRBJ2-1; D tentatively fits TRBD1 or TRBD2 (5 bases each). The CDR3 sequence is 15 residues long. Trimming took off 5 bases at V and 5 bases at J, with 16 bases between the two ends. The germline CDR1 and CDR2 sequences are MDHEN and SYDVKM. CDR3 region: CASSDPGTVDNEQFF. DNA of the CDR3: TGTGCCAGCAGTGACCCCGGGACGGTGGACAATGAGCAGTTCTTC.

J is TRBJ2-1 and V is TRBV9, with 14 bases matching TRBD2. V was clipped by 0 bases and J by 8 bases; unmatched bases: 7. CDR3 length: 17 residues. Germline V CDR1 and CDR2: SGDLS, YYNGEE. The CDR3 here is CASSVDGGTSGGDEQFF. In nucleotides, the CDR3 is TGTGCCAGCAGCGTAGATGGTGGGACTAGCGGGGGCGATGAGCAGTTCTTC.

In nucleotides, the CDR3 is TGCAGTGCTAGGCCGACAGGATTTAACACTGAAGCTTTCTTT. This codes for CSARPTGFNTEAFF. The chain uses TRBV20-1 and TRBJ1-1, with D possibly TRBD1 on 6 matching bases. CDR3 length: 14 amino acids. V was clipped by 3 bases and J by 2 bases, with 13 bases between them. CDR1 is DFQATT and CDR2 is SNEGSKA in the germline V gene (reference sequence).

This rearrangement joins TRBV5-1 to TRBJ2-3; TRBD2 agrees at 7 bases. This CDR3 has 16 residues. V lost 2 bases, J lost 0 bases, and 6 bases stayed unmatched. Germline V gene lookup returns CDR1 SGHRS and CDR2 YFSETQ. The chain's CDR3 is CASSLSGVTSTDTQYF. DNA of the CDR3: TGCGCCAGCAGCTTAAGCGGGGTGACTAGCACAGATACGCAGTATTTT. Complete variable domain (other parts from reference TRBV5-1 and TRBJ2-3): KAGVTQTPRYLIKTRGQQVTLSCSPISGHRSVSWYQQTPGQGLQFLFEYFSETQRNKGNFPGRFSGRQFSNSRSEMNVSTLELGDSALYLCASSLSGVTSTDTQYFGPGTRLTVL.

The V call is TRBV28, the J call TRBJ2-1, with D perhaps TRBD1 (6 bases). Trimming cost V 6 bases and J 0 bases, with 15 bases left between them. Germline V gene lookup returns CDR1 MDHEN and CDR2 SYDVKM. The CDR3 length is 16 residues. The CDR3 sequence: CASRGAPGSSYNEQFF. The CDR3 DNA reads as TGTGCCAGCAGGGGGGCACCCGGAAGCTCCTACAATGAGCAGTTCTTC.

The chain links TRBV30 to TRBJ1-5; D may be TRBD1 (6 bases). The germline V gene encodes CDR1 GTSNPN and CDR2 SVGIG (reference sequence). V lost 3 bases and J 5 bases, leaving 17 bases between the germline ends. CDR3 length: 15 amino acids. CDR3 residues: CAWSEGTNGDQPQHF. The CDR3 nucleotides read TGTGCCTGGAGCGAGGGGACAAACGGGGATCAGCCCCAGCATTTT.

This rearrangement joins TRBV18 to TRBJ2-6; 9 nucleotides align to TRBD1. Germline-derived CDR1 and CDR2 are KGHSH and LQKENI. The trim removed 1 base at V and 0 bases at J, leaving 7 bases unmatched. The CDR3 is 19 amino acids. The CDR3 protein is CASSPLMTGGSSGANVLTF. For the CDR3, the DNA is TGTGCCAGCTCACCACTTATGACAGGGGGATCCTCTGGGGCCAACGTCCTGACTTTC.

CDR3 coding DNA: TGTGCCAGCAGCTTGAGAAGTCACCCGTTAGGAAAACTGTTTTTT. It is translated as CASSLRSHPLGKLFF. The V call is TRBV5-6, the J call TRBJ1-4; D is unclear. This CDR3 has 15 residues. The V gene's germline CDR1 is SGHDT and CDR2 YYEEEE. Trimming cost V 1 base and J 10 bases, with 17 bases left between them.

The gene calls are TRBV24-1 and TRBJ2-6; a possible D gene is TRBD2 (6 bases). Germline V gene lookup returns CDR1 KGHDR and CDR2 SFDVKD. The CDR3 runs 16 residues. V was trimmed by 3 bases and J by 7 bases, leaving 15 bases between them. CDR3 sequence reads: CATSDRGPGVANVLTF. CDR3 bases: TGTGCCACCAGTGATCGGGGCCCGGGGGTTGCCAACGTCCTGACTTTC.

This sequence joins TRBV28 and TRBJ1-1, with D possibly TRBD1 on 6 matching bases. This CDR3 has 15 amino acids. Trimming stripped 5 bases from V and 0 bases from J, with 13 bases between. Germline V CDR1 and CDR2: MDHEN, SYDVKM. Here the CDR3 DNA reads TGTGCCAGCAGTCGCCCGGACAGCCTGAACACTGAAGCTTTCTTT. Translated, it gives CASSRPDSLNTEAFF.

CDR3 protein: CASSTTGAGQPQHF. DNA of the CDR3: TGTGCCAGCAGTACAACAGGGGCGGGTCAGCCCCAGCATTTT. The gene calls are TRBV12-3 or TRBV12-4 and TRBJ1-5; TRBD1 matches at 7 bases. The CDR3 totals 14 residues. Trimming took 5 bases from V and 6 from J; bases not matched to a gene: 7.

The CDR3: CASSSGGGGEKLFF. In DNA form, the CDR3 reads TGCGCCAGCAGCTCCGGCGGGGGAGGCGAAAAACTGTTTTTT. This chain joins TRBV5-1 and TRBJ1-4; D perhaps matches TRBD1 (5 bases). The CDR3 totals 14 residues. Trimming shortened V by 3 bases and J by 8 bases, and 14 bases separated the two germline ends. Germline CDR1 is SGHRS and CDR2 is YFSETQ.

The J gene is TRBJ1-2, the V gene TRBV9; D gene uncertain. Germline assignment: CDR1 SGDLS and CDR2 YYNGEE. The ends were cut back, 3 bases at V and 4 bases at J, with 7 bases in the middle. The CDR3 consists of 12 residues. In nucleotides, the CDR3 is TGTGCCAGCAGCGCCGAAGGCTATGGCTACACCTTC. This codes for CASSAEGYGYTF.

The genes are TRBV2 and TRBJ2-5; D not certain. With 4 bases removed from V and 1 base from J, the gap between germline ends came to 7 bases. CDR3 size: 13 residues. CDR1 and CDR2 from the germline V gene are SNHLY and FYNNEI. This chain's CDR3 is CASSANLQETQYF. Written as DNA, the CDR3 is TGTGCCAGCAGTGCGAACCTCCAAGAGACCCAGTACTTC. The variable domain in full, completed from reference TRBV2 and TRBJ2-5, reads EPEVTQTPSHQVTQMGQEVILRCVPISNHLYFYWYRQILGQKVEFLVSFYNNEISEKSEIFDDQFSVERPDGSNFTLKIRSTKLEDSAMYFCASSANLQETQYFGPGTRLLVL.

This clonotype was observed a single time. This chain connects TRBV7-2 to TRBJ2-1; TRBD2 agrees at 9 bases. This CDR3 has 15 residues. Trimming at V came to 5 bases and at J to 5 bases, leaving 7 bases not matched to a gene. Germline V gene lookup returns CDR1 SGHTA and CDR2 FQGNSA. The CDR3 sequence is CASSPVAGDNNEQFF. The CDR3 region has the DNA TGTGCCAGCAGCCCCGTAGCGGGGGATAACAATGAGCAGTTCTTC.

The J gene is TRBJ1-1, the V gene TRBV5-1; D might be TRBD1 (6 bases). The germline CDR1 and CDR2 sequences are SGHRS and YFSETQ. Trimming pared 0 bases from V and 4 bases from J, leaving 10 bases between. The CDR3 spans 14 residues. DNA of the CDR3: TGCGCCAGCAGCTTGGAAGGGGGTGGCACTGAAGCTTTCTTT. Translating gives CASSLEGGGTEAFF.